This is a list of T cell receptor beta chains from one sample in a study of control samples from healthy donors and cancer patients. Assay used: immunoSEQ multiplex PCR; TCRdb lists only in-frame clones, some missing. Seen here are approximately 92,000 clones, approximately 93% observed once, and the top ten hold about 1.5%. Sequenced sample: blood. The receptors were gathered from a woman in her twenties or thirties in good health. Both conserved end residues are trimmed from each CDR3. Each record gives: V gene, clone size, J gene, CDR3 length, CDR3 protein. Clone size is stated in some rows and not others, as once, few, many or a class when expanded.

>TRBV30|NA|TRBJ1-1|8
ALNTPNAF
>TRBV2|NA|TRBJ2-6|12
ASSDRVGANVLT
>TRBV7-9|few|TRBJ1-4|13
ASSLEMSTNEKLF
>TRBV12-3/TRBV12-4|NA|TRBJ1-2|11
ASRQSNNYGYT
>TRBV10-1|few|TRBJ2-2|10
ASRSRAGELF
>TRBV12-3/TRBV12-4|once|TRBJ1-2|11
ASKTGRVSGYT
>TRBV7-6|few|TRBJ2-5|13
ASSPRQDIQETQY
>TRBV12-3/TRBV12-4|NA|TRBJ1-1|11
ASSSRLDTEAF
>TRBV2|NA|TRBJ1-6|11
ASRQTYNSPLH
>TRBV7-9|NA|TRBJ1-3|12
ASSAQGAGNTIY
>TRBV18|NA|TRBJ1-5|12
ASSLQGNNQPQH
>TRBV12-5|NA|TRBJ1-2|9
ASGSDWSYT
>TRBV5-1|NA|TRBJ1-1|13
ASSRAGQPNTEAF
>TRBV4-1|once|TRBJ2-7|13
ASSQGLAGRNEQY
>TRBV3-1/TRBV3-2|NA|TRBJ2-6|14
ASSPNLGAGANVLT
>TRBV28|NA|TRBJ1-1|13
ASSLDGGVDTEAF
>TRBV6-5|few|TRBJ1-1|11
ASSYSEVTEAF
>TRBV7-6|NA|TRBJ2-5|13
ASSSGTSRGETQY
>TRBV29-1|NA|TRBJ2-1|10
SVEDFYNEQF
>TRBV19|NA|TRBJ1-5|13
ASSVRQLENQPQH
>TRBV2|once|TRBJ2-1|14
ASSDLAGDWGNEQF
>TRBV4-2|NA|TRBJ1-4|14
ASSQDPGTANEKLF
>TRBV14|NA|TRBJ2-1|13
ASSPRRAGRNEQF
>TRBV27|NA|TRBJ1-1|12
ASSPGQGSTEAF
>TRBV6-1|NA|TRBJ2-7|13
ASSEEDGGVGEQY
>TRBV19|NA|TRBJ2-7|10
ASSAGTGEQY
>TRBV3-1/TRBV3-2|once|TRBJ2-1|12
ASSLRLGGDEQF
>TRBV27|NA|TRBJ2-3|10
ASRELRGTQY
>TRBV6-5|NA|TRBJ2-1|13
ASGTSGRARNEQF
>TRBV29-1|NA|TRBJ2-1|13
SVDMVAGVSNEQF
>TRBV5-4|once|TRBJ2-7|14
ASSSAGQGLSYEQY
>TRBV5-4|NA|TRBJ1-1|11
ASSSGRTTEAF
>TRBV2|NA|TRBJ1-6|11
ASLEQGNSPLH
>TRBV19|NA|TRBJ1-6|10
ASSMGTRALH
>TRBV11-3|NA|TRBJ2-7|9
ASSLEREQY
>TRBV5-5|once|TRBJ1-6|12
ASSWGSYNSPLH
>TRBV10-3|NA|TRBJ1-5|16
AISESRGVANSNQPQH
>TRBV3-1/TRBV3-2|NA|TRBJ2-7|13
ASSQGDSGVGEQY
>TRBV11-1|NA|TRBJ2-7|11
ASSRGQGGEQY
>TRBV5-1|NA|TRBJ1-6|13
ASSSRQGIHSPLH
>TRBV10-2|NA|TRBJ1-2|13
ASLGPGGSHRGYT
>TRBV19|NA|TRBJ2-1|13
ASSPTGTTRGEQF
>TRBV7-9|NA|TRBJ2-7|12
ASSPQQGTYEQY
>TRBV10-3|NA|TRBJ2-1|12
AISDRDSPNEQF
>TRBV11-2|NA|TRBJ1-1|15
ASSLGDGTTPHTEAF
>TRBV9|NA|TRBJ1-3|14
ASSADAGYSGNTIY
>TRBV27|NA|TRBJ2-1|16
ASSLSGLLLVGYNEQF
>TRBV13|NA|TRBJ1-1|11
ASSSATLEGAF
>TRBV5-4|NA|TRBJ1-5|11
ASSFGGGQPQH
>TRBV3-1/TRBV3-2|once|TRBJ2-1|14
ASSRTSGGAEGEQF
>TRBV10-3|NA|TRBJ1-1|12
AISEILGATEAF
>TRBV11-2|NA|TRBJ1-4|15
ASSSRGKGATNEKLF
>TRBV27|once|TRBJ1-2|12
ASSLYGTAYGYT
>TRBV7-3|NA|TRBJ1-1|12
ASSLYGQGTEAF
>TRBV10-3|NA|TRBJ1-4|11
AIRLTGSEKLF
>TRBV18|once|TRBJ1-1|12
ASSPFTDNLEAF
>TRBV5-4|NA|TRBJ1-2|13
ASSLVGGSNYGYT